This T cell receptor (beta chain) was recorded in a study of shared clonotypes between healthy human individuals. The naive CD8 subset, CD45RO-negative cells positively selected for CCR7, excluded terminally differentiated effector memory CD45RA+ cells. The healthy adult donors were HIV-negative and reported no recent acute infections or vaccinations. Overall study results and limits: Of the naive CD4 clonotypes, roughly 5.5% were shared across a few donors.

The assay was carried out at the deep level. Sequencing was performed with immunoSEQ multiplex PCR; in TCRdb, only in-frame clones are kept and a portion is missing. Among some 1,900,000 clones listed, just under 95% were seen once. Notes on this clone: The antigen is not known.

The germline CDR1 and CDR2 sequences are MNHNS and SASEGT. The CDR3 contains 15 residues. V was trimmed by 2 bases and J by 0 bases, leaving 11 bases between them. V is TRBV6-1 and J is TRBJ2-7; D is undetermined. Sequences were obtained from naive CD8+ T cells sorted from blood. The sequence was collected from a man aged 18 to 29 in good health. The CDR3 coding sequence is TGTGCCAGCAGTGAATTGAACAGCCTCTCCTACGAGCAGTACTTC. It yields the protein CASSELNSLSYEQYF.